What follows is one T cell receptor (beta chain) and its context. The antigen is unknown. Here immunoSEQ multiplex PCR was the method, and the copy in TCRdb shows in-frame clones only, minus some. Among 40,000 to 50,000 clones listed, about 81% were seen once. The data are from a study of STAT3 mutations in large granular lymphocyte leukemia. Notes on the study in general: Some patients had persisting codominant clonotypes that could mask small clones. Treatment regimens differed across patients between samplings. Every T-LGLL patient had at least one immunodominant TCRbeta clonotype. After therapy, about 35% of the 18 patients switched clonotypes, all new clones STAT3 wild type.

This CDR3 is built from 13 residues. V dropped 1 base and J dropped 4 bases, with 6 bases sitting between them. CDR1 and CDR2 from the germline V gene are SGHRS and YFSETQ. The source of this sequence is a human donor with T large granular lymphocyte leukemia. Some clones in this sample may be carry-over from other donors' samples. Specimen: PBMCs. The rearrangement links TRBV5-1 to TRBJ1-5; no definite D call. The DNA for the CDR3 is TGCGCCAGCAGCTTGCAAGGGAATCAGCCCCAGCATTTT. Its translation is CASSLQGNQPQHF.